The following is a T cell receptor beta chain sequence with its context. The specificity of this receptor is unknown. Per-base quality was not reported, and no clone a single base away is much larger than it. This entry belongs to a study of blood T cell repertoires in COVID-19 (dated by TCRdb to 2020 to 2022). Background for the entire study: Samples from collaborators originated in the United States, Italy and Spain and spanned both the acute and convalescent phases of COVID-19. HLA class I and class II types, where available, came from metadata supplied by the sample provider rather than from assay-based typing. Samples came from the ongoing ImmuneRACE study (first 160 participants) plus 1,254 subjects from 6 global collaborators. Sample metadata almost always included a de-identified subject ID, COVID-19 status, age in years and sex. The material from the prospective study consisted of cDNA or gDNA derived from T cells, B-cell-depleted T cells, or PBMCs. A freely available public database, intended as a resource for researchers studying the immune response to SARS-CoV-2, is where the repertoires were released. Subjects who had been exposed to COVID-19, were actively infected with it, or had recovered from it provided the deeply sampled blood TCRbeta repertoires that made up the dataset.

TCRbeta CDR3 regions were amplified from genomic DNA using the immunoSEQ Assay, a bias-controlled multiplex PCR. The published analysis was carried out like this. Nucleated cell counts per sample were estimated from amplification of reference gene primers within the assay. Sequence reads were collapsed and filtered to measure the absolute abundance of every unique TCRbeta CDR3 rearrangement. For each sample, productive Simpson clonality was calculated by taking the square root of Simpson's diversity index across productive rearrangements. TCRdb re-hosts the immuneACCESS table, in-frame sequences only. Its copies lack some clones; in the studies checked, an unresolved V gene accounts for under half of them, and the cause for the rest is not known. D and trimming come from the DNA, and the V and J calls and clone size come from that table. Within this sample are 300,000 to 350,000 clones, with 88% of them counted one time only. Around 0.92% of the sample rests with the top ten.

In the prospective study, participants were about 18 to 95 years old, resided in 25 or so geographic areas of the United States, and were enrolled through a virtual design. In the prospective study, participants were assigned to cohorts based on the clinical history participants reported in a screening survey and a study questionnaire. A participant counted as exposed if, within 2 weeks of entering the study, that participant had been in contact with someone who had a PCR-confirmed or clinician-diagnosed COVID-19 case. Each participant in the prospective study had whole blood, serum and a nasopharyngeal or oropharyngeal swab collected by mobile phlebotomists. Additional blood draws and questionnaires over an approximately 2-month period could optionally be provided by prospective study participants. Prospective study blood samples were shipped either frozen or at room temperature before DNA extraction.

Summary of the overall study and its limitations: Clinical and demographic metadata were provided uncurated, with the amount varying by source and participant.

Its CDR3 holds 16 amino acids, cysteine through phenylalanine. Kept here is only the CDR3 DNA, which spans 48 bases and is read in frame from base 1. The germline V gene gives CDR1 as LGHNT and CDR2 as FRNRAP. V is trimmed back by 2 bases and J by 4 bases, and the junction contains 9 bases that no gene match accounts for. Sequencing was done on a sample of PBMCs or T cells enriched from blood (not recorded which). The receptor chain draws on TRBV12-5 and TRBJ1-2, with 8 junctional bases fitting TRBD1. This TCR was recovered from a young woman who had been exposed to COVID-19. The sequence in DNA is TGTGCTAGTGGTTTGCCCCGGACAGGGCATTCCTATGGCTACACCTTC. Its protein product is CASGLPRTGHSYGYTF.